Listed below are T cell receptor beta chains from one sample, sequenced in a study of blood T cells in healthy people across ages. From the 5' RACE reads, TCRdb called clonotypes with MiXCR, one entry per CDR3 protein. The sample has under 800,000 distinct CDR3 sequences; approximately 43% are singletons. Sequencing was performed on blood. These TCRs come from a woman in her fifties or sixties in good health. Each CDR3 is given without its conserved first and last residue.

j_gene: TRBJ2-7; v_gene: TRBV7-2; CDR3aa: ASSLVASGREHEQY
j_gene: TRBJ2-7; v_gene: TRBV9; CDR3aa: ASSVTGLAGEYEQY
j_gene: TRBJ2-7; v_gene: TRBV29-1; CDR3aa: SVALGRGYEQY
j_gene: TRBJ2-3; v_gene: TRBV10-1; CDR3aa: ASSGGTSSGTDTQY
j_gene: TRBJ1-4; v_gene: TRBV7-2; CDR3aa: ASSSRDRRGKLF
j_gene: TRBJ2-3; v_gene: TRBV10-3; CDR3aa: AVRGTSGTDTQY
j_gene: TRBJ1-2; v_gene: TRBV6-6; CDR3aa: ATVGQGNGYT
j_gene: TRBJ2-5; v_gene: TRBV5-1; CDR3aa: ASSSRGGGTETQY
j_gene: TRBJ2-3; v_gene: TRBV2; CDR3aa: ASALNEARDAQY
j_gene: TRBJ2-3; v_gene: TRBV18; CDR3aa: ASSRSGGIEDTQY
j_gene: TRBJ2-4; v_gene: TRBV28; CDR3aa: ASTPGQAKNIQY
j_gene: TRBJ2-1; v_gene: TRBV27; CDR3aa: ASNPNRDAYNEQF
j_gene: TRBJ1-2; v_gene: TRBV29-1; CDR3aa: SVVGQQAESSWGYT
j_gene: TRBJ1-2; v_gene: TRBV11-1; CDR3aa: ASSLNTGCGYT
j_gene: TRBJ2-7; v_gene: TRBV7-6; CDR3aa: ASSPQTGGLYEQY
j_gene: TRBJ2-5; v_gene: TRBV4-2; CDR3aa: ASSPHSLAGGAQY
j_gene: TRBJ1-6; v_gene: TRBV21-1; CDR3aa: ASSKVRDSTCSYNSPLH
j_gene: TRBJ2-5; v_gene: TRBV28; CDR3aa: ASSLGVGTQETQY
j_gene: TRBJ1-1; v_gene: TRBV18; CDR3aa: ASSPSLYRGGTEAF
j_gene: TRBJ2-3; v_gene: TRBV29-1; CDR3aa: SVERGGRPDTQY
j_gene: TRBJ1-2; v_gene: TRBV20-1; CDR3aa: SATTGGWDYGYT
j_gene: TRBJ1-6; v_gene: TRBV3-1; CDR3aa: ASSQGGGGGNSPLH